This T cell receptor beta chain was identified in a study of shared clonotypes between healthy human individuals. Broader study findings: Rarefaction demonstrated incomplete sorted-subset sequencing despite large depth. The study generally estimated greater richness for naive than memory subsets.

A note on this clone: Its specificity is not known.

Evenly divided among several immunoSEQ plates was the genomic DNA of each subset. Profiled with immunoSEQ multiplex PCR; TCRdb holds only in-frame clones, not every one. The table has millions of clones, roughly 96% seen once. V lost 6 bases and J 4 bases, leaving 16 bases between the germline ends. The germline V gene encodes CDR1 MDHEN and CDR2 SYDVKM. The CDR3 runs 14 residues. The genes are TRBV28 and TRBJ2-7, with D perhaps being TRBD1 or TRBD2 (5 bases each). The sequencing input was naive CD4+ T cells sorted from blood. As to subset: CD45RA+ positively selected. The receptor was isolated from a man younger than 30 in good health. CDR3 residues: CASSSGTVRYEQYF. The CDR3 DNA follows: TGTGCCAGCAGCTCCGGGACGGTTCGATACGAGCAGTACTTC.